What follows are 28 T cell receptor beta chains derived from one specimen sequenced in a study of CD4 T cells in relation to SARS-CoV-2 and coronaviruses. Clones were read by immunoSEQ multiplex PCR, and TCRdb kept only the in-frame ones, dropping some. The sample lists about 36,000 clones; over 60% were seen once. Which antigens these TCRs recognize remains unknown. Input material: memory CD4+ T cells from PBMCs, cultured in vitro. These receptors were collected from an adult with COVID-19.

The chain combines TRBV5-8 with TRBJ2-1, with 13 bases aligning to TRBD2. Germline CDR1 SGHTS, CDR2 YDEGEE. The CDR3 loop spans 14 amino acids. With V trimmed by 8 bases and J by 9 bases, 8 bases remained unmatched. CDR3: CASTLAGGPFEQFF. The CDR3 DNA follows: TGTGCCAGTACACTAGCGGGAGGGCCATTTGAGCAGTTCTTC.

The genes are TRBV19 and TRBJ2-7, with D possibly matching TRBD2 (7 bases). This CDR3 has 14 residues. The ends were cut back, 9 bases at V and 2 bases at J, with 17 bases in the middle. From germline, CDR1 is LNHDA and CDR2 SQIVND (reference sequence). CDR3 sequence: CARGAGVNTYEQYF. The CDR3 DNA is TGTGCCAGGGGGGCGGGAGTTAATACCTACGAGCAGTACTTC.

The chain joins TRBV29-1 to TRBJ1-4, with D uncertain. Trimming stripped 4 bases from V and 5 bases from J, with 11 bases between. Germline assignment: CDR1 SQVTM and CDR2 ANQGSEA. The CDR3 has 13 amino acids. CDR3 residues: CSVADPRNEKLFF. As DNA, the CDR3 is TGCAGCGTTGCGGACCCGAGGAATGAAAAACTGTTTTTT.

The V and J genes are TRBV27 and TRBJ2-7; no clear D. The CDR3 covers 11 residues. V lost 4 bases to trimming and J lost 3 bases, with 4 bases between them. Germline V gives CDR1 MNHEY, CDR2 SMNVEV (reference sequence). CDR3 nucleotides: TGTGCCAGCAGTTCGAACTACGAGCAGTACTTC. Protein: CASSSNYEQYF.

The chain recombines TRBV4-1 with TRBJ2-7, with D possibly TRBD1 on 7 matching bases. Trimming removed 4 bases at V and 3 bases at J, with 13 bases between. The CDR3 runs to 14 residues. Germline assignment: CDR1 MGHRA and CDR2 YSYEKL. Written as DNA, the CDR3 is TGCGCCAGCAGCCCCCAGGGGGGAATCTACGAGCAGTACTTC. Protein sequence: CASSPQGGIYEQYF.

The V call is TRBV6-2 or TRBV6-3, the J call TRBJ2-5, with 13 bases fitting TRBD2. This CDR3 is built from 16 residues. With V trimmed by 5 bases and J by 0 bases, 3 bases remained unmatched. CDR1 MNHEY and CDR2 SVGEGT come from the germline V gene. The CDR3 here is CASSDGTSGNQETQYF. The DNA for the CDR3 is TGTGCCAGCAGTGACGGGACTAGCGGGAACCAAGAGACCCAGTACTTC.

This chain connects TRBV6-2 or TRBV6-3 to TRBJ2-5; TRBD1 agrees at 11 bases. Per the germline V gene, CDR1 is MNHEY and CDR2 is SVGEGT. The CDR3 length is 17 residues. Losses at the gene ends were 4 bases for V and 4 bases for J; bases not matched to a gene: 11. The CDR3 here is CASSSPMDRGLRETQYF. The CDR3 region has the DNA TGTGCCAGCAGTTCCCCGATGGACAGGGGGCTACGAGAGACCCAGTACTTC.

The CDR3 DNA follows: TGCGCCAGCAGCTTGGCCGGCCAGAGGGAGCAGTACTTC. Translating gives CASSLAGQREQYF. The rearrangement links TRBV5-1 to TRBJ2-7; no reliable D call. V lost 0 bases, J lost 7 bases, and 11 bases lay in between. Germline V gene sequence: CDR1 SGHRS, CDR2 YFSETQ. CDR3 size: 13 residues.

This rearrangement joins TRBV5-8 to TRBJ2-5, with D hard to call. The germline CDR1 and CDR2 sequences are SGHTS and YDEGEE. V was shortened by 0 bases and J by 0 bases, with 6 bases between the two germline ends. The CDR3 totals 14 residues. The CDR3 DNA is TGTGCCAGCAGCTTGGTTCAGAACCAAGAGACCCAGTACTTC. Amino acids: CASSLVQNQETQYF.

CDR3 bases: TGTGCCAGCAGGCAAGTAGCGGAGACCCAGTACTTC. Encoded protein: CASRQVAETQYF. The rearrangement joins TRBV28 to TRBJ2-5, with D perhaps matching TRBD2 (5 bases). The germline gives CDR1 MDHEN, CDR2 SYDVKM. The CDR3 has 12 residues. Deletions cut 6 bases from V and 5 bases from J, with 10 bases between.

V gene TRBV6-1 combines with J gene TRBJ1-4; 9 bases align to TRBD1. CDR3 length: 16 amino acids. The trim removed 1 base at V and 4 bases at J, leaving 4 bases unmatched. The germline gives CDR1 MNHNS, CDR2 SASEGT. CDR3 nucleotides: TGTGCCAGCAGTGAAGGGATGGGACAGGGTAATGAAAAACTGTTTTTT. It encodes CASSEGMGQGNEKLFF.

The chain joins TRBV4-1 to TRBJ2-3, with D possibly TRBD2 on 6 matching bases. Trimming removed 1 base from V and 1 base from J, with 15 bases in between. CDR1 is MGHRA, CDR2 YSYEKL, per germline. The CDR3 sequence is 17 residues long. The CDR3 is CASSQGDWLPRTDTQYF. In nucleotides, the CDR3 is TGCGCCAGCAGCCAAGGGGACTGGCTCCCGCGCACAGATACGCAGTATTTT.

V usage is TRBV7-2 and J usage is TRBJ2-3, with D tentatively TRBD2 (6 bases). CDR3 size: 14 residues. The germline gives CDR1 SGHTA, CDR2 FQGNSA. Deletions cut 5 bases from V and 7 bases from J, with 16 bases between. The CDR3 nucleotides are TGTGCCAGCAGCAACCAGGACTACGGTTATACGCAGTATTTT. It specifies CASSNQDYGYTQYF.

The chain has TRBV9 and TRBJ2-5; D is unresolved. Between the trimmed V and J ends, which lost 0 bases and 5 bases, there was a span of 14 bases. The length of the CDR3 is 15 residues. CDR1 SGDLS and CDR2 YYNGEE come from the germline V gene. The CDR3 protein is CASSVDQTTLETQYF. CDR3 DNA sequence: TGTGCCAGCAGCGTAGATCAAACTACTCTGGAGACCCAGTACTTC.

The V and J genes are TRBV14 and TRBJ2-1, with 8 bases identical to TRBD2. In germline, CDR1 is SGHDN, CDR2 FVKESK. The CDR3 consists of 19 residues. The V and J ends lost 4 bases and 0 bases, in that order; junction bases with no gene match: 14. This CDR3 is CASSRGKGLAVRSYNEQFF. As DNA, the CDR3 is TGTGCCAGCAGCCGAGGGAAAGGACTAGCAGTTCGCTCCTACAATGAGCAGTTCTTC.

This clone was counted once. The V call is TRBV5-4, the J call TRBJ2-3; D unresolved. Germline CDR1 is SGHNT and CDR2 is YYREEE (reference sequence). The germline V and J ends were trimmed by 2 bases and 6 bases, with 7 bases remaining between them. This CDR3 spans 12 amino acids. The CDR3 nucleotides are TGTGCCAGCAGCTTTTCATCCGATACGCAGTATTTT. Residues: CASSFSSDTQYF. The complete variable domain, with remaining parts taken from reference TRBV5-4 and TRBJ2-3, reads ETGVTQSPTHLIKTRGQQVTLRCSSQSGHNTVSWYQQALGQGPQFIFQYYREEENGRGNFPPRFSGLQFPNYSSELNVNALELDDSALYLCASSFSSDTQYFGPGTRLTVL.

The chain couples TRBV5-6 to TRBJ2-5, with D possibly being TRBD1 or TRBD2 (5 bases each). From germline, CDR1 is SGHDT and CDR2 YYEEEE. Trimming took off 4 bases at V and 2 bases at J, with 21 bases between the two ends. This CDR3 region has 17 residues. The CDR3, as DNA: TGTGCCAGCAGCCCCCGGTGGGGACGGAGTAATCAAGAGACCCAGTACTTC. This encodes CASSPRWGRSNQETQYF.

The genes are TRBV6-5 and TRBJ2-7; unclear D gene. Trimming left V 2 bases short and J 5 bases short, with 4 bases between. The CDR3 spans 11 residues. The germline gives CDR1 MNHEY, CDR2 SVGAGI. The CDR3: CASSYGHEQYF. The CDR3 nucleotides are TGTGCCAGCAGTTACGGCCACGAGCAGTACTTC.

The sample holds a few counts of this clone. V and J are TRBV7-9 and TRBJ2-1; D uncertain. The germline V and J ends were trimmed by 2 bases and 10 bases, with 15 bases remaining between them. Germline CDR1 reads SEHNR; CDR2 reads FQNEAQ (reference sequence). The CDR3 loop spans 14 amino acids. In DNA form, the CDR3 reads TGTGCCAGCAGCTTAATCGGTCGCTCGCTAGAGCAGTTCTTC. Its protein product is CASSLIGRSLEQFF.

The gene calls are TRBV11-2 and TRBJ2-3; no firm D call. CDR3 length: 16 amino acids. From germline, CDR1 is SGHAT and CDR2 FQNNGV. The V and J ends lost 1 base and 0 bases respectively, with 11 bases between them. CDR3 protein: CASSLVFSRSTDTQYF. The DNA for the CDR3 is TGTGCCAGCAGCTTAGTTTTTTCGCGTAGCACAGATACGCAGTATTTT.

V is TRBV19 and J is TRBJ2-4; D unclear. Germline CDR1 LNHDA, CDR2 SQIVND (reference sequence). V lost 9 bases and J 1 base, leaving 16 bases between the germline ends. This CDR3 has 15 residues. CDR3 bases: TGTGCCAGCCGAGACCGGATGCTTGCCAAAAACATTCAGTACTTC. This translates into CASRDRMLAKNIQYF.

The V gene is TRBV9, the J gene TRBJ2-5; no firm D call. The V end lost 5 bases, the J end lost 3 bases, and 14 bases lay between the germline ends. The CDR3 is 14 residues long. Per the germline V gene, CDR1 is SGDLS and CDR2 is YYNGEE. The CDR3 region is CASSIGPSEETQYF. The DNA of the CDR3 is TGTGCCAGCAGTATTGGGCCTTCAGAAGAGACCCAGTACTTC.

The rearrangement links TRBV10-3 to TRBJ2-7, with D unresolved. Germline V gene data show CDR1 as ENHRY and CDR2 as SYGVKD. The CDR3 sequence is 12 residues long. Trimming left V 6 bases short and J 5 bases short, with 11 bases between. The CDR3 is CAIRQPSDEQYF. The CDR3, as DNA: TGTGCCATCAGACAACCATCCGACGAGCAGTACTTC.

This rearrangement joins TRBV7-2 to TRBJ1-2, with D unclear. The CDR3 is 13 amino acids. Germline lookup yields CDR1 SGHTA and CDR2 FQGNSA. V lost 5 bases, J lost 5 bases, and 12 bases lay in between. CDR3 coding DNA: TGTGCCAGCAGCAGAACCGGAGAATATGGCTACACCTTC. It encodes CASSRTGEYGYTF.

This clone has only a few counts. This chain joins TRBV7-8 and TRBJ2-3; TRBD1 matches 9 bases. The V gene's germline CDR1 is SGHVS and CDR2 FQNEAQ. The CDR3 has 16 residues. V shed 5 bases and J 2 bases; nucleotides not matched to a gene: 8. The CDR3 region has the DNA TGTGCCAGCAGCCCTAAGGACAGGGGCGTCACAGATACGCAGTATTTT. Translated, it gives CASSPKDRGVTDTQYF.

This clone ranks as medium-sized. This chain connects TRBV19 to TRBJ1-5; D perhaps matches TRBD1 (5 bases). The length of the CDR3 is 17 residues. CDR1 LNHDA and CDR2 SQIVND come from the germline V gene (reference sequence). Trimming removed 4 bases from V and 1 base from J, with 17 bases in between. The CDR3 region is CASSTGTGYHSNQPQHF. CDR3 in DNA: TGTGCCAGTAGTACAGGGACCGGGTACCACAGCAATCAGCCCCAGCATTTT.

The CDR3 region is CASRGLAANNEQFF. The CDR3 bases are TGTGCCAGCAGAGGACTAGCGGCAAACAATGAGCAGTTCTTC. The chain employs TRBV9 and TRBJ2-1, with 10 positions matching TRBD2. The J segment lost 5 bases and the V segment lost 5 bases, leaving 4 bases of the junction unmatched. Germline assignment: CDR1 SGDLS and CDR2 YYNGEE. The CDR3 covers 14 residues.

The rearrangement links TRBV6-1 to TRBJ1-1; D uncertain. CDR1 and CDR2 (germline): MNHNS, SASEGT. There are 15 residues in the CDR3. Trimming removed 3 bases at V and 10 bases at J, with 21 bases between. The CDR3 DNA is TGTGCCAGCAGTGACATAACTAAAGTCGGATTACGAGCTTTCTTT. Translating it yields CASSDITKVGLRAFF.